One sample yielded the 5 T cell receptor beta chains listed below, sequenced in a study of cytomegalovirus exposure and HLA in healthy donors. Clones were sequenced by immunoSEQ multiplex PCR, and TCRdb holds only the in-frame ones, with some missing. The data hold over 110,000 clones, with approximately 86% observed a single time. Sequenced sample: PBMCs. The receptors here all came from a man aged 18 to 29 in good health and CMV-seropositive.

This clone has more than one count but fewer than ten. V usage is TRBV14 and J usage is TRBJ1-1; D gene uncertain. From germline, CDR1 is SGHDN and CDR2 FVKESK. The CDR3 totals 14 residues. V gave up 4 bases and J gave up 2 bases, with 11 bases separating them. CDR3: CASSPEGVNTEAFF. DNA for the CDR3: TGTGCCAGCAGCCCCGAGGGAGTTAACACTGAAGCTTTCTTT.

This sequence joins TRBV6-5 and TRBJ2-3; a weak D match, TRBD2 (5 bases). Trimming took 0 bases from V and 1 from J, leaving 11 bases between them. Germline values: CDR1 MNHEY, CDR2 SVGAGI. The CDR3 is 16 residues long. The CDR3 reads CASSYSKLGGTDTQYF. The CDR3 region has the DNA TGTGCCAGCAGTTACTCGAAACTAGGAGGCACAGATACGCAGTATTTT.

At least ten counts were recorded for this clone. The chain joins TRBV19 to TRBJ2-1, with 13 bases aligning to TRBD2. The CDR3 contains 16 residues. Germline CDR1 reads LNHDA; CDR2 reads SQIVND (reference sequence). Trimming cost V 4 bases and J 4 bases; bases outside gene matches: 4. The CDR3 is CASSRTSGSGYNEQFF. The DNA of the CDR3 is TGTGCCAGTAGTAGGACTAGCGGGAGCGGGTACAATGAGCAGTTCTTC.

This clone was picked up one time. The chain is built from TRBV21-1 and TRBJ1-2. TRBV21-1 is an annotated pseudogene. The CDR3 totals 16 residues. CDR3 DNA: TGTGCCAGCAGCAAAGCGCGGGACGGACGGACGCATGGCTACACCTTC. Its translation: CASSKARDGRTHGYTF.

This clone was counted once. The chain uses TRBV19 and TRBJ1-4; 8 nucleotides align to TRBD1. Germline values: CDR1 LNHDA, CDR2 SQIVND (reference sequence). The CDR3 extends over 16 amino acids. The ends lost 4 bases at V and 1 base at J; junction bases unmatched: 5. The CDR3 nucleotides are TGTGCCAGTAGTACCGGACAGGGAGTAACTAATGAAAAACTGTTTTTT. Encoded protein: CASSTGQGVTNEKLFF.